This T cell receptor (beta chain) is from a study of T cell responses to AZD1222 COVID-19 vaccine. The protocol was immunoSEQ multiplex PCR, while the TCRdb copy is restricted to in-frame clones and leaves out a portion. Of 140,000 or so clones in the sample, 85% to 90% are singletons; the top ten hold more than 1.5%. Looked up from germline, CDR1 is GTSNPN and CDR2 is SVGIG (reference sequence). Unmatched junction bases numbered 7, after V lost 4 bases and J lost 5 bases. CDR3 length equals 13 residues. V usage is TRBV30 and J usage is TRBJ1-1, with TRBD1 matching over 7 bases. This specimen consisted of peripheral blood, obtained on day 0 of AZD1222 vaccination. This clonotype originated in an adult in good health. The CDR3: CAWIAVRGTEAFF. The CDR3 bases are TGTGCCTGGATTGCGGTCAGGGGGACTGAAGCTTTCTTT.